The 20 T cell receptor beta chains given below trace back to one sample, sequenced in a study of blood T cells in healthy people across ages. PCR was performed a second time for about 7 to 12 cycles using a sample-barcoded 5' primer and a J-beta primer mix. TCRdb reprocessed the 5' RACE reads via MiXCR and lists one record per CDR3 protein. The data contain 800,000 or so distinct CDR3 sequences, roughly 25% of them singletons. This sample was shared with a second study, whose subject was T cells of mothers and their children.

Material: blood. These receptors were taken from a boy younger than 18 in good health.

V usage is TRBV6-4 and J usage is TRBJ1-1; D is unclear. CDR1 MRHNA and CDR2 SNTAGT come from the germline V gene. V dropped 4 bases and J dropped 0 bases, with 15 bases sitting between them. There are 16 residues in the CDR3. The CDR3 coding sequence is TGTGCCAGCAGTGTAGTTTGTTCCAGAATGAACACTGAAGCTTTCTTT. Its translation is CASSVVCSRMNTEAFF.

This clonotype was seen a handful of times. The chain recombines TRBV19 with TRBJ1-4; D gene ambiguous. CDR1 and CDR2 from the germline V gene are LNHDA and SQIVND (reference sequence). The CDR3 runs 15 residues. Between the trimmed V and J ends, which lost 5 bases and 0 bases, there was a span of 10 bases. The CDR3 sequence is CASSEYSATNEKLFF. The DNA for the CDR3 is TGTGCCAGTAGTGAATACAGTGCAACTAATGAAAAACTGTTTTTT.

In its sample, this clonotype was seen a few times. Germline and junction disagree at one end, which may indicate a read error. The chain's CDR3 is CAISEPSGDSHNEQFF. Written as DNA, the CDR3 is TGTGCCATCAGTGAGCCTTCCGGGGACTCCCACAATGAGCAGTTCTTC. The chain is built from TRBV10-3 and TRBJ2-1; TRBD2 is a possible D gene (6 bases). Per germline, CDR1 ENHRY and CDR2 SYGVKD. The CDR3 length is 16 residues.

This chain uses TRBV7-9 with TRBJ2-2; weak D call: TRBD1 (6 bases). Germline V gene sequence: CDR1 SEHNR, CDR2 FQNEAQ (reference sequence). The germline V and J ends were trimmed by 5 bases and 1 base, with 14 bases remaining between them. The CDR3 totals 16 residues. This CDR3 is CASSPAGQKNTGELFF. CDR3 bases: TGTGCCAGCAGCCCAGCCGGACAGAAGAACACCGGGGAGCTGTTTTTT.

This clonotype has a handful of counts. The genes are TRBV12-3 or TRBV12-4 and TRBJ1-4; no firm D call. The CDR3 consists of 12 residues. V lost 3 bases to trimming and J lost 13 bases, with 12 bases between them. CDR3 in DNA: TGTGCCAGCAGTTTCCGACCGTGGGGACTGTTTTTT. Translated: CASSFRPWGLFF.

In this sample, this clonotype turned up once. The CDR3 region has the DNA TGTGCCAGCAGTGGTGCTAGCGGCGACACAGATACGCAGTATTTT. It yields the protein CASSGASGDTDTQYF. This chain links TRBV7-2 with TRBJ2-3; TRBD2 matches at 7 bases. The germline CDR1 and CDR2 sequences are SGHTA and FQGNSA. The CDR3 consists of 15 residues. V gave up 6 bases and J gave up 2 bases; unmatched junction bases: 8.

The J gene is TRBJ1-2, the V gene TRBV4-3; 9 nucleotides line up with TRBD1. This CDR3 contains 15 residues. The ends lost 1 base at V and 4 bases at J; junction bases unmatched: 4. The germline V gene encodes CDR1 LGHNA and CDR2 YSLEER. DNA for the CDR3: TGCGCCAGCAGCCAAGGACAGGGGGAGGGCTATGGCTACACCTTC. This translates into CASSQGQGEGYGYTF.

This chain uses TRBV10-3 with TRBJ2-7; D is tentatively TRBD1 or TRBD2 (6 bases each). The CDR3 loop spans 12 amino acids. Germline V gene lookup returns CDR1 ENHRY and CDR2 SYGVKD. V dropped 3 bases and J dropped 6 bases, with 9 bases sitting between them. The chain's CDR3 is CAISDEGGEQYF. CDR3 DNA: TGTGCCATCAGTGATGAGGGGGGCGAGCAGTACTTC.

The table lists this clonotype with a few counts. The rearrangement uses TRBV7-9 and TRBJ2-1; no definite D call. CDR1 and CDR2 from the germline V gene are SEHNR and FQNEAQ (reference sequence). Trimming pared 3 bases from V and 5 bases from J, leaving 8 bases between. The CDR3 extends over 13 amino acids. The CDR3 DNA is TGTGCCAGCAGCTTCTCCGGCAACAATGAGCAGTTCTTC. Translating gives CASSFSGNNEQFF.

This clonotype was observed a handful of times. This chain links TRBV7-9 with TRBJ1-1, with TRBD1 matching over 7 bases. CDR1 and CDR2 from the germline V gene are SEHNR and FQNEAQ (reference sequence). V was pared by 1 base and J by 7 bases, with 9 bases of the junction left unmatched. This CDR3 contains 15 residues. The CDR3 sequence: CASSLGQGSDVEAFF. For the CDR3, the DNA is TGTGCCAGCAGCTTAGGACAGGGAAGTGATGTTGAAGCTTTCTTT.

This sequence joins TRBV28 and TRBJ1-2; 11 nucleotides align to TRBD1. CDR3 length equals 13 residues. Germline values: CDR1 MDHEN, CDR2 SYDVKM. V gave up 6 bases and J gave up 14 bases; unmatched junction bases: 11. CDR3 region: CASRPPGTGGSTF. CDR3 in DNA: TGTGCCAGCAGGCCACCCGGGACAGGGGGTAGTACCTTC.

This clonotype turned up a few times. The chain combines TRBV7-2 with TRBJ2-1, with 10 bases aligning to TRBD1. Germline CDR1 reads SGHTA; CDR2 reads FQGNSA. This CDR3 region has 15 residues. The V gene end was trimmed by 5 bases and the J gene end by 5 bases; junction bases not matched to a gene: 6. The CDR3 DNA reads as TGTGCCAGCAGCGTAGGGGGGACAGGGGACAATGAGCAGTTCTTC. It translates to CASSVGGTGDNEQFF.

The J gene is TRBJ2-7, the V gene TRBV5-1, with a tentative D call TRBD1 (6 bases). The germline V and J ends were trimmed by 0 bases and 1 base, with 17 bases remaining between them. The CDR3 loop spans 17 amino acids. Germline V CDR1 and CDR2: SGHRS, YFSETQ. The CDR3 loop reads CASSLGKMTGASYEQYF. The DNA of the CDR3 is TGCGCCAGCAGCTTGGGAAAAATGACAGGAGCTTCCTACGAGCAGTACTTC.

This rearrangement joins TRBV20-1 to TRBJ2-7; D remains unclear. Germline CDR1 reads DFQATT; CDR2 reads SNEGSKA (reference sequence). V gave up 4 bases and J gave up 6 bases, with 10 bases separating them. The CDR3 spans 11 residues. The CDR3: CSATDYSEQYF. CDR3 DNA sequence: TGCAGTGCTACCGATTATTCCGAGCAGTACTTC.

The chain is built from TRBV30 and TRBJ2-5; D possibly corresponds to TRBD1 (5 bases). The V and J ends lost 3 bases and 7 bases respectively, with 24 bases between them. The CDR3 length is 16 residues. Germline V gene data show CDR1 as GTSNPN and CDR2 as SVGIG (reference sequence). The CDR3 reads CAWRGVGPGRFGTQYF. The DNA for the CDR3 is TGTGCCTGGAGAGGGGTGGGCCCGGGCCGTTTTGGGACCCAGTACTTC.

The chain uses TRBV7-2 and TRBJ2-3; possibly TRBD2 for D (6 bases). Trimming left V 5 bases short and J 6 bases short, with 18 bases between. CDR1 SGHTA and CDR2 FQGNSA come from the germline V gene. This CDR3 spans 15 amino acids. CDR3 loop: CASSLRDFSFDTQYF. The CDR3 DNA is TGTGCCAGCAGCCTCCGGGACTTTTCTTTTGATACGCAGTATTTT.

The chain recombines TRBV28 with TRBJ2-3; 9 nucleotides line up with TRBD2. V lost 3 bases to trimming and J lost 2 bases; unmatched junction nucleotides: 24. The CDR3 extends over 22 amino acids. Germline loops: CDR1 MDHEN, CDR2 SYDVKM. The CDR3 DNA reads TGTGCCAGCAGTTTTAGCGCCTCGGGTTCGGCGGGAGGGGACCCCTACACAGATACGCAGTATTTT. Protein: CASSFSASGSAGGDPYTDTQYF.

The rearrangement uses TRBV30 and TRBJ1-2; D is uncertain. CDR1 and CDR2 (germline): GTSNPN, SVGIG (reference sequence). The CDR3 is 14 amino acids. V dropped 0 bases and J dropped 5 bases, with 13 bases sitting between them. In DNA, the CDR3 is TGTGCCTGGAGTGTTGGACTAGTTGTTTATGGCTACACCTTC. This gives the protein CAWSVGLVVYGYTF.

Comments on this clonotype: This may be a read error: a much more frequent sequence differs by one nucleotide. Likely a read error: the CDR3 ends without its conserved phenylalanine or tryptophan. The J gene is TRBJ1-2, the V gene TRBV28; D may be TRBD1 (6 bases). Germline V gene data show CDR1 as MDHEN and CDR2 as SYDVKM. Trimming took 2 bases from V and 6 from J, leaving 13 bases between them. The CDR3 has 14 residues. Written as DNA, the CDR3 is TGTGCCAGCAGTTTACGGGGGGCCGTCGATGGCTACACCCTC. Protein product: CASSLRGAVDGYTL.

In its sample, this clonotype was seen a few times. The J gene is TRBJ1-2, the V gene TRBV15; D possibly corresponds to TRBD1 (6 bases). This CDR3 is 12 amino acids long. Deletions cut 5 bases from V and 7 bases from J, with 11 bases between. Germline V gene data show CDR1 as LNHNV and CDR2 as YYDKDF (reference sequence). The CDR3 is CATSAGARGYTF. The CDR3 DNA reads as TGTGCCACCAGCGCAGGGGCGCGTGGCTACACCTTC.